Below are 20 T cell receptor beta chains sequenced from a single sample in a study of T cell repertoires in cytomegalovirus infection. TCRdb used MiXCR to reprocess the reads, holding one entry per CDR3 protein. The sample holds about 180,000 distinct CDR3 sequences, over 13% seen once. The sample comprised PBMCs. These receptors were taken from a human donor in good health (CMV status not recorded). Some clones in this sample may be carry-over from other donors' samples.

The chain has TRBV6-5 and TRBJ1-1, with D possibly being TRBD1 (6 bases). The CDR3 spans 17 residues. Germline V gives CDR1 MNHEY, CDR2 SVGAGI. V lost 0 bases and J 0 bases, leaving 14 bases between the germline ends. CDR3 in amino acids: CASSYSHLRGLNTEAFF. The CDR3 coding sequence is TGTGCCAGCAGTTACTCCCACCTTCGGGGGCTGAACACTGAAGCTTTCTTT.

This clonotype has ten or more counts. In nucleotides, the CDR3 is TGTGCCAGCAGTCGCGGGACACTCCAGGCGTATCAAGAGACCCAGTACTTC. Its protein product is CASSRGTLQAYQETQYF. The chain couples TRBV28 to TRBJ2-5; the D gene could be TRBD1 or TRBD2 (6 bases each). The V gene's germline CDR1 is MDHEN and CDR2 SYDVKM. The CDR3 totals 17 residues. V was pared by 5 bases and J by 2 bases, with 21 bases between.

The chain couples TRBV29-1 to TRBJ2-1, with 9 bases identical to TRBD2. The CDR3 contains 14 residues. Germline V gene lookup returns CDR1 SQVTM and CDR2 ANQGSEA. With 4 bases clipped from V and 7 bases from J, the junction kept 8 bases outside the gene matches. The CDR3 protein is CSVGKAGGKNEQFF. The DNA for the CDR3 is TGCAGCGTTGGGAAAGCGGGGGGCAAAAATGAGCAGTTCTTC.

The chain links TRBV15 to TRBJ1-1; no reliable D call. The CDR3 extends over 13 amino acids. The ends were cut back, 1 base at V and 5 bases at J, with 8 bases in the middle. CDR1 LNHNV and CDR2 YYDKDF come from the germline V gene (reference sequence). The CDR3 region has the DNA TGTGCCACCAGCAGAGCCCAAAGGACTGAAGCTTTCTTT. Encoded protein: CATSRAQRTEAFF.

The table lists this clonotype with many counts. The CDR3 spells CASSWGQGIGGGETQYF. The CDR3 bases are TGTGCCAGCAGCTGGGGACAGGGTATTGGAGGAGGAGAGACCCAGTACTTC. This rearrangement joins TRBV7-2 to TRBJ2-5, with TRBD1 matching over 9 bases. V lost 4 bases to trimming and J lost 4 bases; unmatched junction nucleotides: 13. The CDR3 spans 17 residues. CDR1 is SGHTA, CDR2 FQGNSA, per germline.

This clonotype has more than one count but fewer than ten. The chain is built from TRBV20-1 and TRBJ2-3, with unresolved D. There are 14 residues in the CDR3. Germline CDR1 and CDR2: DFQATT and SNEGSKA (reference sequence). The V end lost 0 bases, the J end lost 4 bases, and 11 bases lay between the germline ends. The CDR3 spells CSARDPRTPDTQYF. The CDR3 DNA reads TGCAGTGCTAGAGACCCCCGGACCCCAGATACGCAGTATTTT.

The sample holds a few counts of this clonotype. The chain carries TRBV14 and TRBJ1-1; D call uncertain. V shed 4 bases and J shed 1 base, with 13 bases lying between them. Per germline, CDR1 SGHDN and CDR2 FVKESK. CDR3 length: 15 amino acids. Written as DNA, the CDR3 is TGTGCCAGCAGCCTTAGAATAGTCCCGAACACTGAAGCTTTCTTT. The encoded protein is CASSLRIVPNTEAFF.

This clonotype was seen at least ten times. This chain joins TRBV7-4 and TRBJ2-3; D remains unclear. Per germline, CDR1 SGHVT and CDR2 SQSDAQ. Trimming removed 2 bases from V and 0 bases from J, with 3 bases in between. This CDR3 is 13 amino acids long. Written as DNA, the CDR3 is TGTGCCAGCAGCTTAAACAGCACAGATACGCAGTATTTT. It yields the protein CASSLNSTDTQYF.

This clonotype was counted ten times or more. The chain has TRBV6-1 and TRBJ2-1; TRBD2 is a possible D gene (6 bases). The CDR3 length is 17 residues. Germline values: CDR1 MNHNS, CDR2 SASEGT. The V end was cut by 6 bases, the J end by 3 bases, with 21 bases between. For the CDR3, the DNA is TGTGCCAGCAGCCCGAGCCCTCAGCGGGCTTTCTACAATGAGCAGTTCTTC. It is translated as CASSPSPQRAFYNEQFF.

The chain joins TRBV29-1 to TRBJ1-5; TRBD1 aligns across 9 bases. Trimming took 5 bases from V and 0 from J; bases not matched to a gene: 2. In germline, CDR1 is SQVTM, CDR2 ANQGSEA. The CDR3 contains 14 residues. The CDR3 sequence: CSVLTGGSNQPQHF. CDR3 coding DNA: TGCAGCGTTCTGACAGGGGGTAGCAATCAGCCCCAGCATTTT. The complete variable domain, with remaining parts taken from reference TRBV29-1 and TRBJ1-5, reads SAVISQKPSRDICQRGTSLTIQCQVDSQVTMMFWYRQQPGQSLTLIATANQGSEATYESGFVIDKFPISRPNLTFSTLTVSNMSPEDSSIYLCSVLTGGSNQPQHFGDGTRLSIL.

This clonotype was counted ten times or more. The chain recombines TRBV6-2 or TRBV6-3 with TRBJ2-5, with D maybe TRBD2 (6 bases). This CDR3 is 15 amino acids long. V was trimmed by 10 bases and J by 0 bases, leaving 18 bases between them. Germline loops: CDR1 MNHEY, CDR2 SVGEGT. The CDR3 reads CATLVAGGYQETQYF. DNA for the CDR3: TGTGCCACCCTTGTGGCAGGAGGGTACCAAGAGACCCAGTACTTC.

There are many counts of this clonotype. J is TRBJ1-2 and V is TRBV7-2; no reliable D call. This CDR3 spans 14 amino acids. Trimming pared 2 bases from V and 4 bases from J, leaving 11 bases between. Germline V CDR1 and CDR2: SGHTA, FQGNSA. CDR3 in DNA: TGTGCCAGCAGCTTACAGCCTCGAGGCTATGGCTACACCTTC. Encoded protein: CASSLQPRGYGYTF. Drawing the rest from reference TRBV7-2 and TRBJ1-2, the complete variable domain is GAGVSQSPSNKVTEKGKDVELRCDPISGHTALYWYRQSLGQGLEFLIYFQGNSAPDKSGLPSDRFSAERTGGSVSTLTIQRTQQEDSAVYLCASSLQPRGYGYTFGSGTRLTVV.

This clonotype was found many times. The CDR3 sequence is CATSGWVGETQYF. The CDR3 bases are TGTGCCACCTCCGGGTGGGTTGGAGAGACCCAGTACTTC. The gene calls are TRBV7-2 and TRBJ2-5; D is ambiguous. The CDR3 contains 13 residues. Trimming took off 10 bases at V and 4 bases at J, with 16 bases between the two ends. The V gene's germline CDR1 is SGHTA and CDR2 FQGNSA.

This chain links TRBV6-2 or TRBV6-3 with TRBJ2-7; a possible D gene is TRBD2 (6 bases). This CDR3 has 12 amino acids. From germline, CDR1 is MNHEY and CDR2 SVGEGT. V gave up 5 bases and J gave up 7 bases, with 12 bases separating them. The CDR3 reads CASSTRRAEQYF. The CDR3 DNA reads TGTGCCAGCAGTACGAGGAGGGCAGAGCAGTACTTC.

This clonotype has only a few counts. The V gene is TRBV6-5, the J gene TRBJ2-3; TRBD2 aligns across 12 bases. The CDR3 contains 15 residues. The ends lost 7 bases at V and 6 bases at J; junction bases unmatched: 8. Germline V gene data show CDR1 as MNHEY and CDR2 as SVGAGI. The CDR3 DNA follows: TGTGCCAGCATTACTAGCGGGGGGCGACCTGATACGCAGTATTTT. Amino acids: CASITSGGRPDTQYF.

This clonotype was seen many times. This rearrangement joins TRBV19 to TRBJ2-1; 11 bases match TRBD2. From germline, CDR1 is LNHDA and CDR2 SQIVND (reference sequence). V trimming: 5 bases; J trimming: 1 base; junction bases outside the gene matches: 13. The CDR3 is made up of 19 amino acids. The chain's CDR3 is CASSPRVAGGLGSYNEQFF. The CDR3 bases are TGTGCCAGTAGTCCACGGGTAGCGGGAGGGCTGGGGTCCTACAATGAGCAGTTCTTC.

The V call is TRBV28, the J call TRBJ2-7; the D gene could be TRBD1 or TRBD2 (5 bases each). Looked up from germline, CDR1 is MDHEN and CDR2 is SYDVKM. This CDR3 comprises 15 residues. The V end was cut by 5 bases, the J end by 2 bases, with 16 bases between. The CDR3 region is CASSEAGTETYEQYF. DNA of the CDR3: TGTGCCAGCAGTGAAGCCGGGACGGAGACCTACGAGCAGTACTTC. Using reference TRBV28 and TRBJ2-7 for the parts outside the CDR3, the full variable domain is DVKVTQSSRYLVKRTGEKVFLECVQDMDHENMFWYRQDPGLGLRLIYFSYDVKMKEKGDIPEGYSVSREKKERFSLILESASTNQTSMYLCASSEAGTETYEQYFGPGTRLTVT.

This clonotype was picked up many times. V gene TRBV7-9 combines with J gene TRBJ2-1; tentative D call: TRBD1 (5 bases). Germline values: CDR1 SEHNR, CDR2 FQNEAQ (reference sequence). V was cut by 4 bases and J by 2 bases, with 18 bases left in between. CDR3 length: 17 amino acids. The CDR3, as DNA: TGTGCCAGCAGCTCCCTTTTAGGAAGGGGCCCCTACAATGAGCAGTTCTTC. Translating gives CASSSLLGRGPYNEQFF.

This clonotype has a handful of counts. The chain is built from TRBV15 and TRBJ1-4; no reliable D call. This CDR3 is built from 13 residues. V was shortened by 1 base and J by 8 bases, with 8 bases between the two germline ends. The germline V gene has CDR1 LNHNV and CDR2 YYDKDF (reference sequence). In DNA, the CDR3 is TGTGCCACCAGCAGAGGAGGGAGAGAAAAACTGTTTTTT. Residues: CATSRGGREKLFF.

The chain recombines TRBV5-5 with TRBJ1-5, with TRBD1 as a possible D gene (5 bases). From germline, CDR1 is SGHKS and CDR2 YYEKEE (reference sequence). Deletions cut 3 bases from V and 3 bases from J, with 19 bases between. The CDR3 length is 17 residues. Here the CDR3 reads CASSWAWGGDVNQPQHF. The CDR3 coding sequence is TGTGCCAGCAGCTGGGCTTGGGGGGGGGACGTCAATCAGCCCCAGCATTTT.